Below are 15 T cell receptor beta chains sequenced from a single sample in a study of cytomegalovirus exposure and HLA in healthy donors. PCR primers comprised 60 Vbeta and 13 Jbeta primers. This table comes from immunoSEQ multiplex PCR, and its TCRdb copy is limited to in-frame clones, with some not included. The table includes about 120,000 clones, around 10% detected once. The sample taken for sequencing was PBMCs. Receptors originate from a man aged 30 to 39 in good health and CMV-seronegative.

The V and J genes are TRBV13 and TRBJ2-7, with 8 bases that match TRBD1. The CDR3 spans 15 residues. The germline V gene encodes CDR1 PRHDT and CDR2 FYEKMQ (reference sequence). The V and J ends lost 4 bases and 5 bases, in that order; junction bases with no gene match: 10. The CDR3 nucleotides read TGTGCCAGCAGCTCTCAGGGGGCAGGCGATCACGAGCAGTACTTC. Translated: CASSSQGAGDHEQYF.

The gene calls are TRBV18 and TRBJ2-5, with TRBD1 as a possible D gene (6 bases). Germline V lookup: CDR1 KGHSH, CDR2 LQKENI. The CDR3 spans 15 residues. Trimming cost V 1 base and J 1 base, with 10 bases left between them. CDR3 in DNA: TGTGCCAGCTCACCACTGGCAGGGGTCCAAGAGACCCAGTACTTC. This encodes CASSPLAGVQETQYF.

A few counts support this clone. The chain joins TRBV4-3 to TRBJ1-2, with D unclear. V was cut by 2 bases and J by 4 bases, with 20 bases left in between. The CDR3 is 17 amino acids. CDR1 and CDR2 from the germline V gene are LGHNA and YSLEER. The chain's CDR3 is CASSQYFVLSGVYGYTF. The CDR3 DNA follows: TGCGCCAGCAGCCAATACTTCGTCCTTAGCGGAGTCTATGGCTACACCTTC.

The sample holds a few counts of this clone. The chain has TRBV10-1 and TRBJ1-2, with 7 nucleotides matching TRBD1. The CDR3 totals 13 residues. V was clipped by 6 bases and J by 4 bases; unmatched bases: 5. In germline, CDR1 is WNHNN, CDR2 SYGVQD (reference sequence). DNA for the CDR3: TGCGCCAGCAGCGGGGGACAGCCCTATGGCTACACCTTC. Its translation: CASSGGQPYGYTF.

The genes are TRBV4-1 and TRBJ2-1; 9 bases are a match to TRBD1. There are 19 residues in the CDR3. The V and J ends lost 1 base and 4 bases, in that order; junction bases with no gene match: 14. CDR1 and CDR2 from the germline V gene are MGHRA and YSYEKL. The CDR3 DNA reads TGCGCCAGCAGCCAAGGAGACTTGGGGACAGGGACGTTTTACAATGAGCAGTTCTTC. As protein: CASSQGDLGTGTFYNEQFF.

This clone was recorded once. The chain uses TRBV20-1 and TRBJ2-1; 8 bases are a match to TRBD1. The CDR3 has 11 amino acids. V was clipped by 3 bases and J by 10 bases; unmatched bases: 2. Germline CDR1 and CDR2: DFQATT and SNEGSKA (reference sequence). For the CDR3, the DNA is TGCAGTGCTAGCCGGGACAGGGAGCAGTTCTTC. It translates to CSASRDREQFF.

Only a few counts were recorded for this clone. The gene calls are TRBV15 and TRBJ2-1, with 7 bases matching TRBD1. CDR1 and CDR2 (germline): LNHNV, YYDKDF (reference sequence). The CDR3 is made up of 16 amino acids. V dropped 0 bases and J dropped 0; count of bases not matched to a gene: 2. The CDR3 nucleotides read TGTGCCACCAGCAGAGATGAGGGGGCCTCCTACAATGAGCAGTTCTTC. This gives the protein CATSRDEGASYNEQFF.

This clone has just a few counts. The genes are TRBV21-1 and TRBJ2-7; the DNA was not used to check the table's D call, TRBD1. TRBV21-1 is marked as a pseudogene. This CDR3 is 15 amino acids long. The CDR3 region has the DNA TGTGCCAGCAGCGATCCGGGCAGGGAAGGGCACGAGCAGTACTTC. Protein product: CASSDPGREGHEQYF.

Only a few counts were recorded for this clone. The V gene is TRBV30, the J gene TRBJ1-1; a possible D gene is TRBD1 (6 bases). V gave up 5 bases and J gave up 1 base, with 11 bases separating them. CDR1 is GTSNPN and CDR2 is SVGIG in the germline V gene (reference sequence). The CDR3 extends over 13 amino acids. The CDR3 DNA reads as TGTGCCTGGGGGGGACAAGGGAACACTGAAGCTTTCTTT. As protein: CAWGGQGNTEAFF.

This clone has a handful of counts. The chain recombines TRBV7-3 with TRBJ2-1; D unclear. This CDR3 has 12 residues. Germline-derived CDR1 and CDR2 are SGHTA and FQGTGA. Trimming cost V 1 base and J 10 bases, with 8 bases left between them. The CDR3 sequence: CASSLINREQFF. CDR3 DNA sequence: TGTGCCAGCAGCTTAATCAATCGGGAGCAGTTCTTC.

This clone was counted a few times. The chain carries TRBV5-1 and TRBJ1-4, with D possibly TRBD1 on 6 matching bases. Deletions cut 3 bases from V and 0 bases from J, with 21 bases between. CDR3 size: 19 residues. Germline CDR1 and CDR2: SGHRS and YFSETQ. CDR3 sequence reads: CASSSGQPDEGPTNEKLFF. The DNA for the CDR3 is TGCGCCAGCAGCTCCGGACAGCCTGATGAGGGCCCAACTAATGAAAAACTGTTTTTT.

The chain couples TRBV5-4 to TRBJ2-5, with unresolved D. This CDR3 is built from 16 residues. Germline values: CDR1 SGHNT, CDR2 YYREEE (reference sequence). Trimming pared 4 bases from V and 7 bases from J, leaving 23 bases between. CDR3 residues: CASSRYRILLVRTQYF. CDR3 DNA: TGTGCCAGCAGCCGATACCGAATACTACTCGTTAGGACCCAGTACTTC.

The V and J genes are TRBV19 and TRBJ1-1; D call uncertain. Trimming stripped 7 bases from V and 1 base from J, with 13 bases between. Germline assignment: CDR1 LNHDA and CDR2 SQIVND (reference sequence). The CDR3 has 14 residues. The DNA for the CDR3 is TGTGCCAGTAATCTAGCGGTTGGGAACACTGAAGCTTTCTTT. Translating it yields CASNLAVGNTEAFF.

This chain connects TRBV4-1 to TRBJ1-1; 9 bases agree with TRBD1. Germline lookup yields CDR1 MGHRA and CDR2 YSYEKL. J was trimmed by 3 bases and V by 4 bases; bases with no gene match: 6. The CDR3 contains 15 residues. The CDR3 is CASSRPRDRDTEAFF. The CDR3 DNA sequence: TGCGCCAGCAGCCGGCCCCGGGACAGGGACACTGAAGCTTTCTTT.

J is TRBJ2-5 and V is TRBV2, with 7 nucleotides matching TRBD1. The CDR3 is 13 residues long. Unmatched junction bases numbered 3, after V lost 4 bases and J lost 4 bases. CDR1 is SNHLY and CDR2 is FYNNEI in the germline V gene. The CDR3 reads CASSVPGGETQYF. CDR3 DNA sequence: TGTGCCAGCAGTGTACCAGGGGGAGAGACCCAGTACTTC.